Below, 9 T cell receptor beta chains from the same sample are listed, as sequenced in a study of PD-1 blockade in classical Hodgkin lymphoma. Relapse was seen in all patients after autologous stem cell transplantation, and brentuximab vedotin exposure was variable. Produced via immunoSEQ multiplex PCR; TCRdb's table is partial and in-frame only. Seen here are tens of thousands of clones, just under 80% observed once, and the top ten hold roughly 13%. Source: peripheral blood mononuclear cells (PBMCs), taken at baseline. These receptors were taken from a human donor with classical Hodgkin lymphoma.

The chain has TRBV4-2 and TRBJ1-1; D not resolved. The CDR3 totals 13 residues. Germline CDR1 reads LGHNA; CDR2 reads YNFKEQ. Trimming removed 1 base at V and 10 bases at J, with 13 bases between. The CDR3 is CASSQVWGGGAFF. The CDR3 DNA reads TGTGCCAGCAGCCAAGTCTGGGGTGGCGGAGCTTTCTTT.

The chain combines TRBV13 with TRBJ2-1; a weak D match, TRBD2 (7 bases). Between the trimmed V and J ends, which lost 3 bases and 9 bases, there was a span of 18 bases. This CDR3 region has 15 residues. CDR1 and CDR2 from the germline V gene are PRHDT and FYEKMQ (reference sequence). CDR3 bases: TGTGCCAGCAGCTTCTCGGGGGGCCGGCGCGGTGAGCAGTTCTTC. Amino acid sequence: CASSFSGGRRGEQFF.

The V call is TRBV6-5, the J call TRBJ1-2; D is possibly TRBD1 (5 bases). Germline values: CDR1 MNHEY, CDR2 SVGAGI. V lost 8 bases to trimming and J lost 2 bases, with 12 bases between them. The CDR3 contains 13 residues. The DNA of the CDR3 is TGTGCCAGCGGGGCCCGGGCCAACTATGGCTACACCTTC. Amino acid sequence: CASGARANYGYTF.

This clone was recorded once. The chain has TRBV7-7 and TRBJ2-7, with unresolved D. Trimming pared 2 bases from V and 5 bases from J, leaving 10 bases between. CDR3 length: 13 amino acids. The germline V gene has CDR1 SSHAT and CDR2 FNYEAQ (reference sequence). The CDR3 region is CASSLSGGHEQYF. The CDR3 DNA reads as TGTGCCAGCAGCTTATCGGGCGGCCACGAGCAGTACTTC. Full variable domain (rest looked up from reference TRBV7-7 and TRBJ2-7): GAGVSQSPRYKVTKRGQDVTLRCDPISSHATLYWYQQALGQGPEFLTYFNYEAQPDKSGLPSDRFSAERPEGSISTLTIQRTEQRDSAMYRCASSLSGGHEQYFGPGTRLTVT.

This clone occurred once. The chain has TRBV5-1 and TRBJ1-1, with a weak D call TRBD1 (5 bases). V was clipped by 1 base and J by 3 bases, with 16 bases between them. The CDR3 loop spans 16 amino acids. The germline V gene has CDR1 SGHRS and CDR2 YFSETQ. CDR3 residues: CASSLTTPGGDTEAFF. Here the CDR3 DNA reads TGCGCCAGCAGCTTGACAACACCCGGGGGGGACACTGAAGCTTTCTTT.

The chain combines TRBV4-3 with TRBJ2-1, with D unclear. The CDR3 totals 15 residues. CDR1 LGHNA and CDR2 YSLEER come from the germline V gene. V was pared by 0 bases and J by 4 bases, with 10 bases between. The CDR3 DNA reads TGCGCCAGCAGCCAAGATGGGAATAGGTACAATGAGCAGTTCTTC. It encodes CASSQDGNRYNEQFF.

This chain links TRBV11-2 with TRBJ2-2; the match to TRBD1 covers 7 bases. This CDR3 contains 15 residues. Looked up from germline, CDR1 is SGHAT and CDR2 is FQNNGV. J gave up 3 bases and V 6 bases, and 7 bases lay outside the gene matches. The CDR3 sequence is CASRPQGVYTGELFF. The DNA of the CDR3 is TGTGCCAGCAGACCCCAGGGGGTATACACCGGGGAGCTGTTTTTT.

The V gene is TRBV19, the J gene TRBJ1-4, with D maybe TRBD1 (6 bases). Trimming removed 1 base at V and 7 bases at J, with 13 bases between. Germline V gene sequence: CDR1 LNHDA, CDR2 SQIVND (reference sequence). CDR3 length equals 15 residues. CDR3 coding DNA: TGTGCCAGTAGTATAGTCACAGGGAGGGGTGAAAAACTGTTTTTT. As protein: CASSIVTGRGEKLFF.

This rearrangement joins TRBV16 to TRBJ1-2, with 9 bases that match TRBD1. CDR1 is KGHSY and CDR2 is FQNENV in the germline V gene. V dropped 2 bases and J dropped 6; count of bases not matched to a gene: 1. The CDR3 covers 13 residues. Written as DNA, the CDR3 is TGTGCCAGCAGCCAACGACAGGGGGATGGCTACACCTTC. Its protein is CASSQRQGDGYTF.